Listed below are T cell receptor beta chains from one sample, sequenced in a study of blood T cell repertoires in COVID-19. Sequencing used immunoSEQ multiplex PCR; TCRdb keeps in-frame clones, though not all of them. This sample yields roughly 300,000 clones, of which about nine tenths are seen a single time; around 2.2% belongs to the top ten. The sample consisted of peripheral blood. The origin of the receptors is a woman in her twenties or thirties with COVID-19, enrolled during active disease. Each CDR3 is given with its conserved first and last residue. The order of the fields is J gene, V gene, D gene, clone size, CDR3 DNA, CDR3 protein. The D gene is left open where the match is weak. Expanded clones get a size class; other rows say once, few or many, or leave the size out.

>TRBJ1-5|TRBV18|TRBD1|.
TGTGCCAGCTCACCCGAACCAGGGGGCCAGCCCCAGCATTTT
CASSPEPGGQPQHF
>TRBJ1-5|TRBV19|.|.
TGTGCCAGTAGTATCCACGACACTAGCAATCAGCCCCAGCATTTT
CASSIHDTSNQPQHF
>TRBJ2-5|TRBV12-5|TRBD2|.
TGTGCTAGTGGTTTGGGACTAGCGGGAGAAGAGACCCAGTACTTC
CASGLGLAGEETQYF
>TRBJ2-2|TRBV28|.|.
TGTGCCAGCAGTCTCTACTTTAAAACGAACACCGGGGAGCTGTTTTTT
CASSLYFKTNTGELFF
>TRBJ2-7|TRBV9|TRBD1|.
TGTGCCAGCAGCGTGCAGGGGGCACCCCGGTACGAGCAGTACTTC
CASSVQGAPRYEQYF
>TRBJ2-1|TRBV19|.|.
TGTGCCAGTAGTCCTTCAGGGTTCCGTGTGAGCTCCTACAATGAGCAGTTCTTC
CASSPSGFRVSSYNEQFF
>TRBJ1-4|TRBV5-4|.|.
TGTGCCAGCAGCGAAGACAGCCAAAAACTGTTTTTT
CASSEDSQKLFF
>TRBJ2-7|TRBV4-1|.|.
TGCGCCAGCAGCCAAGAACACAGGGTACGAATCTACGAGCAGTACTTC
CASSQEHRVRIYEQYF
>TRBJ2-5|TRBV5-1|.|.
TGCGCCAGCAGCTTGAATAGCGCCCAAGAGACCCAGTACTTC
CASSLNSAQETQYF
>TRBJ1-1|TRBV7-7|.|.
TGTGCCAGCAGCTTAGAACTGGACAGTGAAGCTTTCTTT
CASSLELDSEAFF
>TRBJ2-3|TRBV12-5|TRBD2|.
TGTGCTAGTGGTTCCGGGACTAGCGGGAACACAGATACGCAGTATTTT
CASGSGTSGNTDTQYF
>TRBJ2-1|TRBV2|.|.
TGTGCCAGCAGGCCCGCCCCGAGCCCCTACAATGAGCAGTTCTTC
CASRPAPSPYNEQFF
>TRBJ1-4|TRBV5-1|.|.
TGCGCCAGCAAGCCCCCGACTAATGAAAAACTGTTTTTT
CASKPPTNEKLFF
>TRBJ1-3|TRBV7-2|.|.
TGTGCCAGCAGCTTGGATGCGTCCGGGGTCCCTTCTGGAAACACCATATATTTT
CASSLDASGVPSGNTIYF
>TRBJ1-5|TRBV25-1|TRBD1|.
TGTGCCAGCAGTGCGGGGGACAGGGGTGTAAATAGCAATCAGCCCCAGCATTTT
CASSAGDRGVNSNQPQHF
>TRBJ2-7|TRBV19|.|.
TGTGCCAGTAGTGCGGAGGGTGGCTACGAGCAGTACTTC
CASSAEGGYEQYF
>TRBJ2-5|TRBV5-1|TRBD2|.
TGCGCCAGCAGCTTGGGACTAGCGGGAGGGCAAGAGACCCAGTACTTC
CASSLGLAGGQETQYF
>TRBJ2-1|TRBV19|.|.
TGTGCCAGTAGTATAGCGGGAGATGAGCAGTTCTTC
CASSIAGDEQFF
>TRBJ1-2|TRBV5-6|TRBD1|once
TGTGCCAGCAGCTTGTGGCAGGGGGCGGGCTATGGCTACACCTTC
CASSLWQGAGYGYTF
>TRBJ2-3|TRBV2|.|.
TGTGCCAGCAGTCTTAGACAGAGTAGCACAGATACGCAGTATTTT
CASSLRQSSTDTQYF
>TRBJ2-7|TRBV14|.|.
TGTGCCAGCAGCCAAGCCCTAGGGGCTTACGAGCAGTACTTC
CASSQALGAYEQYF
>TRBJ2-1|TRBV11-2|TRBD1|.
TGTGCCAGCAGCTTAAAAGAGGGGTACAGGGGGTTCTTC
CASSLKEGYRGFF
>TRBJ2-7|TRBV18|.|.
TGTGCCAGCTCAAAGGACAATCGGTCGGGCTACGAGCAGTACTTC
CASSKDNRSGYEQYF
>TRBJ2-6|TRBV12-3/TRBV12-4|.|.
TGTGCGGCGGGCCCCTCTGGGGCCAACGTCCTGACTTTC
CAAGPSGANVLTF
>TRBJ2-1|TRBV24-1|.|.
TGTGCCACCAGTGACCCCGGATTCGGGCGGGACAATGAGCAGTTCTTC
CATSDPGFGRDNEQFF
>TRBJ2-1|TRBV18|TRBD2|.
TGTGCCAGCTCACCGGGAAGCGGGATAACCAATGAGCAGTTCTTC
CASSPGSGITNEQFF
>TRBJ2-1|TRBV28|TRBD1|.
TGTGCCAGCAGTTTGTGGGGGACAGGGCATAATGAGCAGTTCTTC
CASSLWGTGHNEQFF
>TRBJ1-2|TRBV19|.|.
TGTGCCAGTACCAGTCCCGGGGACTATGGCTACACCTTC
CASTSPGDYGYTF
>TRBJ2-1|TRBV6-5|.|.
TGTGCCAGCAGTTACTCGTCGGGGGTGCTTGGGCAGTTCTTC
CASSYSSGVLGQFF
>TRBJ1-1|TRBV10-3|.|.
TGTGCCATCAGTGGGGGGGAGAACACTGAAGCTTTCTTT
CAISGGENTEAFF
>TRBJ1-1|TRBV5-5|.|.
TGTGCCAGCAGCTGGGGGCGTAAAATGAACACTGAAGCTTTCTTT
CASSWGRKMNTEAFF
>TRBJ2-3|TRBV2|TRBD2|.
TGTGCCACCTCGGGTACTAGCGGGAGCACAGATACGCAGTATTTT
CATSGTSGSTDTQYF
>TRBJ1-3|TRBV19|.|.
TGTGCCAGTAGTCCTGAAGGGGTCTCTGGAAACACCATATATTTT
CASSPEGVSGNTIYF
>TRBJ1-1|TRBV7-2|.|.
TGTGCCAGCAGCTTAGCTATGAACACTGAAGCTTTCTTT
CASSLAMNTEAFF
>TRBJ2-2|TRBV7-9|TRBD1|few
TGTGCCAGCAGCCTGGACAGGGCCACCGGGGAGCTGTTTTTT
CASSLDRATGELFF
>TRBJ2-1|TRBV14|TRBD1|.
TGTGCCAGCAGCCCCGGGACAGGGGGCGACATAGGTCAGTTCTTC
CASSPGTGGDIGQFF
>TRBJ2-7|TRBV3-1/TRBV3-2|TRBD2|.
TGTGCCAGCAGCCAAGGGGGGTCACTAGCGGCCTACGAGCAGTACTTC
CASSQGGSLAAYEQYF
>TRBJ1-5|TRBV19|.|.
TGTGCCAGTAGCCCGGGGGGGGGACTGATGAATCAGCCCCAGCATTTT
CASSPGGGLMNQPQHF
>TRBJ1-2|TRBV2|TRBD1|.
TGTGCCAGCAGCCGAACCGACCCACAGGGGGCGGGGGGCTACACCTTC
CASSRTDPQGAGGYTF
>TRBJ2-1|TRBV30|.|.
TGTGCCTGGAGTGCCTGGGGCCTTTACAATGAGCAGTTCTTC
CAWSAWGLYNEQFF
>TRBJ2-1|TRBV3-1/TRBV3-2|.|.
TGTGCCAGCAGCCAAGATGGAGGCAGGAAAAAATGGTTCTTC
CASSQDGGRKKWFF
>TRBJ1-5|TRBV7-9|TRBD1|.
TGTGCCAGCAGCTTGCTCGGACAGGGGGAGGGTTCGAGTCAGCCCCAGCATTTT
CASSLLGQGEGSSQPQHF
>TRBJ1-2|TRBV30|TRBD1|.
TGTGCCTGGAGTGGCAGGGGGCAGGGTGGCTACACCTTC
CAWSGRGQGGYTF
>TRBJ1-1|TRBV30|TRBD1|.
TGTGCCTGGAGCCCAGGAGGGGGCCAGACTGAAGCTTTCTTT
CAWSPGGGQTEAFF
>TRBJ2-1|TRBV30|.|once
TGTGCCTGGACCCCACGTCAGTATGACAATGAGCAGTTCTTC
CAWTPRQYDNEQFF
>TRBJ1-1|TRBV6-5|.|.
TGTGCCAGCACTCCGCGGGGCGCTGAAGCTTTCTTT
CASTPRGAEAFF
>TRBJ2-1|TRBV9|TRBD2|.
TGTGCCAGCAGCCCCGACACTAGCGGGAACTACAATGAGCAGTTCTTC
CASSPDTSGNYNEQFF
>TRBJ2-3|TRBV14|TRBD2|few
TGTGCCAGCAGCCAAGAGCGGGGGGCAAGGACAGATACGCAGTATTTT
CASSQERGARTDTQYF
>TRBJ2-7|TRBV5-1|.|few
TGCGCCAGCAGCGGGAGCTCCTACGAGCAGTACTTC
CASSGSSYEQYF